This paragraph covers one T cell receptor (beta chain) sequence. Its cognate antigen is unknown. The sample comes from a study of shared clonotypes between healthy human individuals. The wider study: Every donor yielded three CD4 naive, three CD4 memory, two CD8 naive and one CD8 memory plate.

The data were produced by immunoSEQ multiplex PCR, yet TCRdb's version contains in-frame clones alone and is incomplete. The profile shows 550,000 to 800,000 clones, about 90% of them singletons. General study points: What rarefaction showed was incomplete sorted-subset sequencing despite large depth. In several donors, about 5% of naive CD4 clonotypes appeared in common. The sole specimen, blood, was sampled, and tissue repertoires likely differ.

V was cut by 4 bases and J by 2 bases, with 7 bases left in between. The CDR3 is made up of 12 amino acids. Germline V gene sequence: CDR1 SGHKS, CDR2 YYEKEE (reference sequence). This sequence originates from a man between 18 and 35 years old in good health. Some clones in this sample may be carry-over from other donors' samples. Source material: memory CD8+ T cells from PBMCs. Documented subset: CD45RO+ cells pooled with CCR7-negative TemRA cells. V usage is TRBV5-5 and J usage is TRBJ2-7; no reliable D call. CDR3 bases: TGTGCCAGCAGCCCATGGACCTACGAGCAGTACTTC. Its translation: CASSPWTYEQYF.